This T cell receptor beta chain emerged from a study of blood T cells in healthy people across ages. Alongside a J-beta primer mix, a sample-barcoded 5' primer served in a second PCR lasting 7 to 11 cycles. TCRdb redid the calling of the 5' RACE reads with MiXCR, one entry per CDR3 protein. The data show roughly 800,000 distinct CDR3 sequences, roughly 64% seen once. Remarks on this clonotype: What it recognizes is unknown.

Germline V gene data show CDR1 as SQVTM and CDR2 as ANQGSEA. The CDR3 runs to 13 residues. V was clipped by 7 bases and J by 0 bases, with 12 bases between them. No fewer than 6 micrograms of total RNA were isolated from every sample. Study results and limitations: The study regarded diversity estimates from one million T cells as underestimates. CMV status of donors was unknown, possibly confounding expanded clonotype changes.

This sequence joins TRBV29-1 and TRBJ1-1, with a tentative D call TRBD1 (5 bases). Material for sequencing was blood. The TCR was taken from a man aged 25 to 45 in good health. The CDR3 DNA reads as TGCAGCGCCCAGGGTGTTATGAACACTGAAGCTTTCTTT. Encoded protein: CSAQGVMNTEAFF.